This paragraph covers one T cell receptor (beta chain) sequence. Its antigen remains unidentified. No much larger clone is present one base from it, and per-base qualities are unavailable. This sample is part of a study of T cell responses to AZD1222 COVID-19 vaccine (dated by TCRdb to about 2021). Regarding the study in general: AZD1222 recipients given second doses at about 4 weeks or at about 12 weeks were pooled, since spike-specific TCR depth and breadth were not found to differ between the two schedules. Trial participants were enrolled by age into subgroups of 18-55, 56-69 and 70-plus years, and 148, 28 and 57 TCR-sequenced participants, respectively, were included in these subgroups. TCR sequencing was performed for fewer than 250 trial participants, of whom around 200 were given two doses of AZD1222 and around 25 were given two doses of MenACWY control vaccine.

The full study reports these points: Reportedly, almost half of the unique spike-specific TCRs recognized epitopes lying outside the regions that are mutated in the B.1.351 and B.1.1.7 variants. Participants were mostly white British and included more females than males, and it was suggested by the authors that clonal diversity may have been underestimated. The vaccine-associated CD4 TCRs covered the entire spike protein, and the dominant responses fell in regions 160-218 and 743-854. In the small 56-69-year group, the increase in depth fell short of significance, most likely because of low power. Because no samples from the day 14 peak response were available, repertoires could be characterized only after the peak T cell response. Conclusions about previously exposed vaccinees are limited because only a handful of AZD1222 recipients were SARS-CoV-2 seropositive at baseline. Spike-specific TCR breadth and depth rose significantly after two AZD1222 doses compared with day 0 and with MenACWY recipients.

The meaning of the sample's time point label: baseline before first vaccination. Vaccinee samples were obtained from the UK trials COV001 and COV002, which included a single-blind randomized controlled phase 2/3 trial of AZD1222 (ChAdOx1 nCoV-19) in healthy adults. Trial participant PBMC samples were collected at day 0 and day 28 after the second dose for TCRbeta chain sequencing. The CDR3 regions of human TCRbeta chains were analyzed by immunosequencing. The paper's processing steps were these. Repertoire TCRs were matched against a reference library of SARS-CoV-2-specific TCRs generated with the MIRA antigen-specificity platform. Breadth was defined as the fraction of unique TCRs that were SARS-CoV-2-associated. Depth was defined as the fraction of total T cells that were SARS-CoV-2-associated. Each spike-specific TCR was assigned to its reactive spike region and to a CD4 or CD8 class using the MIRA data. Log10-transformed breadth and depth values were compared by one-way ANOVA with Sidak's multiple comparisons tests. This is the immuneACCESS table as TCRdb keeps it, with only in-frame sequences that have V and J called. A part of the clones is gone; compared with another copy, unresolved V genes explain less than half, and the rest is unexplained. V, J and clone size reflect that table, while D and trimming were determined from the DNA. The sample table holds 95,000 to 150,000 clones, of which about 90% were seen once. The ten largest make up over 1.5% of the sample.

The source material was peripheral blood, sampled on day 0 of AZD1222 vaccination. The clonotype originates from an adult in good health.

For the CDR3, the sequence is CASSWQGAGNTGELFF. The nucleotide sequence reads as follows: TGCGCCAGCAGCTGGCAGGGGGCGGGGAACACCGGGGAGCTGTTTTTT. The chain joins TRBV5-1 to TRBJ2-2, and TRBD1 aligns with 8 junction nucleotides. Unmatched junction bases come to 5, with V trimmed by 3 bases and J by 1 base. The germline V gene sets CDR1 to SGHRS and CDR2 to YFSETQ. The CDR3 measures 16 amino acids from cysteine to phenylalanine. Only CDR3 DNA is held: 48 bases, read in frame from base 1.